Shown below are 6 T cell receptor beta chains from a single sample sequenced in a study of T cells in Graves' hyperthyroidism and ophthalmopathy. Researchers amplified the TCR beta CDR3 regions from RNA transcripts. The TCR CDR3 first-round RT-PCR relied on the HTBI primer set. Using its own MiXCR run on the multiplex PCR reads, TCRdb lists one record per CDR3 protein. This table has more than 500,000 distinct CDR3 sequences, around 16% appearing once. The sequenced sample consisted of blood. These receptors were collected from a woman aged 25 to 39 with Graves' ophthalmopathy.

This clonotype was recorded at least ten times. The V call is TRBV28, the J call TRBJ1-1, with a possible D match to TRBD1 (6 bases). V shed 3 bases and J shed 4 bases, with 12 bases lying between them. Germline loops: CDR1 MDHEN, CDR2 SYDVKM. This CDR3 is built from 14 residues. The CDR3 nucleotides read TGTGCCAGCAGTTTGCCCAGGGGCGTCACTGAAGCTTTCTTT. Protein product: CASSLPRGVTEAFF. The full variable domain, its missing parts supplied by reference TRBV28 and TRBJ1-1, is DVKVTQSSRYLVKRTGEKVFLECVQDMDHENMFWYRQDPGLGLRLIYFSYDVKMKEKGDIPEGYSVSREKKERFSLILESASTNQTSMYLCASSLPRGVTEAFFGQGTRLTVV.

This clonotype was recorded many times. The chain recombines TRBV7-2 with TRBJ2-5; no reliable D call. Germline V gives CDR1 SGHTA, CDR2 FQGNSA. CDR3 size: 15 residues. V was trimmed by 4 bases and J by 7 bases, leaving 19 bases between them. The CDR3 sequence is CASSSELATTLTQYF. As DNA, the CDR3 is TGTGCCAGCAGCTCCGAGCTGGCTACCACCCTGACCCAGTACTTC.

This clonotype has a handful of counts. The rearrangement uses TRBV30 and TRBJ2-7; TRBD1 matches 7 bases. Losses at the gene ends were 3 bases for V and 4 bases for J; bases not matched to a gene: 9. This CDR3 comprises 14 residues. In germline, CDR1 is GTSNPN, CDR2 SVGIG (reference sequence). In DNA, the CDR3 is TGTGCCTGGAGCGTCCGGGACAGAAAATACGAGCAGTACTTC. Protein product: CAWSVRDRKYEQYF.

The sample holds many counts of this clonotype. The chain links TRBV3-1 to TRBJ2-1; 13 bases line up with TRBD2. J was trimmed by 1 base and V by 5 bases; bases with no gene match: 5. Germline V gene sequence: CDR1 LGHDT, CDR2 YNNKEL (reference sequence). The CDR3 runs 17 residues. The CDR3 region has the DNA TGTGCCAGCAGCTCCTCGACTAGCGGGAGGTCCTACAATGAGCAGTTCTTC. Its protein product is CASSSSTSGRSYNEQFF.

This chain connects TRBV29-1 to TRBJ1-2, with 7 positions matching TRBD1. Germline assignment: CDR1 SQVTM and CDR2 ANQGSEA. This CDR3 contains 14 residues. V was clipped by 6 bases and J by 1 base; unmatched bases: 8. The CDR3 loop reads CSVRGGQLNYGYTF. CDR3 nucleotide sequence: TGCAGCGTCCGTGGGGGACAGCTTAACTATGGCTACACCTTC.

This clonotype was counted ten times or more. This chain connects TRBV18 to TRBJ1-1, with a weak D call TRBD1 (5 bases). The CDR3 loop spans 16 amino acids. The V gene's germline CDR1 is KGHSH and CDR2 LQKENI. Trimming removed 3 bases at V and 3 bases at J, with 17 bases between. CDR3 in amino acids: CASSPRMGLVDTEAFF. CDR3 bases: TGTGCCAGCTCACCGCGAATGGGACTGGTGGACACTGAAGCTTTCTTT.